This passage covers 23 T cell receptor beta chains from one sample sequenced in a study of T cell responses to AZD1222 COVID-19 vaccine. This table comes from immunoSEQ multiplex PCR, and its TCRdb copy is limited to in-frame clones, with some not included. This sample has 150,000 to 200,000 clones, with around 89% found just once. The sequenced sample was peripheral blood, obtained 28 days after the second AZD1222 dose. The receptors come from an adult who received the AZD1222 COVID-19 vaccine.

The chain recombines TRBV18 with TRBJ1-1; D gene unclear. The CDR3 runs 12 residues. V was cut by 3 bases and J by 1 base, with 3 bases left in between. The germline V gene has CDR1 KGHSH and CDR2 LQKENI. CDR3 DNA: TGTGCCAGCTCACCCTCGAACACTGAAGCTTTCTTT. Translation gives CASSPSNTEAFF.

V usage is TRBV25-1 and J usage is TRBJ1-2; D ambiguous. This CDR3 region has 12 residues. Germline CDR1 is MGHDK and CDR2 is SYGVNS. V shed 1 base and J shed 7 bases, with 7 bases lying between them. The CDR3 region is CASSEFSLGYTF. CDR3 in DNA: TGTGCCAGCAGTGAATTTAGCCTTGGCTACACCTTC.

The chain recombines TRBV7-9 with TRBJ2-1; D is undetermined. This CDR3 spans 13 amino acids. Germline V gene sequence: CDR1 SEHNR, CDR2 FQNEAQ (reference sequence). V lost 1 base to trimming and J lost 8 bases, with 9 bases between them. The CDR3 coding sequence is TGTGCCAGCAGCTTAGGTGACGGTTATGAGCAGTTCTTC. This encodes CASSLGDGYEQFF.

The table lists this clone with a count of one. This sequence joins TRBV7-8 and TRBJ1-2; a weak D match, TRBD1 (5 bases). V dropped 2 bases and J dropped 5 bases, with 15 bases sitting between them. The germline V gene has CDR1 SGHVS and CDR2 FQNEAQ. This CDR3 spans 15 amino acids. The CDR3 here is CASSLRDAERYGYTF. CDR3 DNA: TGTGCCAGCAGCTTAAGGGACGCAGAGCGTTATGGCTACACCTTC.

Points on this clone: Additional DNA sequences in this sample encode the identical CDR3. The chain is built from TRBV7-9 and TRBJ2-7; D may be TRBD1 or TRBD2 (6 bases each). The CDR3 has 12 residues. V was trimmed by 5 bases and J by 4 bases, leaving 9 bases between them. The germline gives CDR1 SEHNR, CDR2 FQNEAQ (reference sequence). The DNA for the CDR3 is TGTGCCAGCAGCACGGGGGCGTACGAGCAGTACTTC. Its protein is CASSTGAYEQYF.

V is TRBV11-1 and J is TRBJ2-2, with TRBD2 as a possible D gene (5 bases). Per germline, CDR1 SGHAT and CDR2 FQDESV (reference sequence). The CDR3 has 15 residues. Trimming took 7 bases from V and 0 from J, leaving 12 bases between them. The CDR3 spells CASTLDSTNTGELFF. CDR3 bases: TGTGCCAGCACCCTGGACTCCACGAACACCGGGGAGCTGTTTTTT.

This chain connects TRBV28 to TRBJ2-7; D uncertain. Trimming shortened V by 3 bases and J by 5 bases, and 14 bases separated the two germline ends. The germline CDR1 and CDR2 sequences are MDHEN and SYDVKM. This CDR3 region has 14 residues. CDR3 sequence reads: CASSFSRAAHEQYF. CDR3 coding DNA: TGTGCCAGCAGTTTTTCTAGGGCGGCCCACGAGCAGTACTTC.

This clone was seen a handful of times. This chain links TRBV28 with TRBJ2-7, with 12 positions matching TRBD2. J lost 4 bases, V lost 4 bases, and 5 bases had no gene match. The CDR3 length is 15 residues. Germline V lookup: CDR1 MDHEN, CDR2 SYDVKM. The CDR3: CASSSPTSGSYEQYF. In nucleotides, the CDR3 is TGTGCCAGCAGTTCCCCGACTAGCGGGAGTTACGAGCAGTACTTC.

This chain links TRBV5-1 with TRBJ2-7; TRBD1 matches at 7 bases. V shed 2 bases, J shed 3 bases, and the junction held 8 bases outside the gene matches. Looked up from germline, CDR1 is SGHRS and CDR2 is YFSETQ. CDR3 length: 15 amino acids. CDR3 bases: TGCGCCAGCAGCTTCTTAGTTGGGACAGACTACGAGCAGTACTTC. Amino acid sequence: CASSFLVGTDYEQYF.

A single count supports this clone. The chain combines TRBV27 with TRBJ2-3; D ambiguous. This CDR3 region has 14 residues. Trimming shortened V by 3 bases and J by 0 bases, and 7 bases separated the two germline ends. Germline lookup yields CDR1 MNHEY and CDR2 SMNVEV (reference sequence). The CDR3 DNA is TGTGCCAGCAGTTTCTACGGAAGCACAGATACGCAGTATTTT. Protein sequence: CASSFYGSTDTQYF.

V gene TRBV9 combines with J gene TRBJ2-6; 10 bases agree with TRBD2. The CDR3 contains 18 residues. V was pared by 2 bases and J by 2 bases, with 7 bases of the junction left unmatched. Germline CDR1 SGDLS, CDR2 YYNGEE. The CDR3 nucleotides are TGTGCCAGCAGCGTGAGCGGGAGGGCCTTGCCTGGGGCCAACGTCCTGACTTTC. Translation gives CASSVSGRALPGANVLTF.

The chain joins TRBV5-1 to TRBJ2-3; tentatively, D is TRBD1 (6 bases). V lost 4 bases and J 0 bases, leaving 12 bases between the germline ends. Germline V gene sequence: CDR1 SGHRS, CDR2 YFSETQ. The CDR3 runs to 15 residues. CDR3 loop: CASSPQDSSTDTQYF. The CDR3 region has the DNA TGCGCCAGCAGCCCGCAGGACAGTAGCACAGATACGCAGTATTTT. The full variable domain, completed using reference TRBV5-1 and TRBJ2-3, is KAGVTQTPRYLIKTRGQQVTLSCSPISGHRSVSWYQQTPGQGLQFLFEYFSETQRNKGNFPGRFSGRQFSNSRSEMNVSTLELGDSALYLCASSPQDSSTDTQYFGPGTRLTVL.

The V call is TRBV7-9, the J call TRBJ1-4, with a possible D match to TRBD1 (5 bases). Germline V lookup: CDR1 SEHNR, CDR2 FQNEAQ (reference sequence). The CDR3 covers 14 residues. V lost 5 bases and J 7 bases, leaving 14 bases between the germline ends. CDR3 in amino acids: CASSHTGAGEKLFF. DNA of the CDR3: TGTGCCAGCAGCCACACCGGGGCAGGTGAAAAACTGTTTTTT.

CDR3 nucleotides: TGTGCCAGCAACCCGGGACAGGGAAACACCGGGGAGCTGTTTTTT. It translates to CASNPGQGNTGELFF. The V call is TRBV6-5, the J call TRBJ2-2, with 9 bases identical to TRBD1. Germline CDR1 reads MNHEY; CDR2 reads SVGAGI. After removal of 7 bases from V and 2 bases from J, the junction contained 5 bases not matched to a gene. The CDR3 loop spans 15 amino acids.

The chain links TRBV2 to TRBJ1-3; D is ambiguous. Germline V gives CDR1 SNHLY, CDR2 FYNNEI. The ends were cut back, 5 bases at V and 1 base at J, with 6 bases in the middle. CDR3 length equals 13 residues. The CDR3 nucleotides read TGTGCCAGCAGTCGGATTTCTGGAAACACCATATATTTT. The encoded protein is CASSRISGNTIYF.

This clone occurred once. The rearrangement links TRBV19 to TRBJ2-3; D is unclear. The germline CDR1 and CDR2 sequences are LNHDA and SQIVND (reference sequence). CDR3 length equals 11 residues. V lost 1 base to trimming and J lost 14 bases, with 10 bases between them. In DNA, the CDR3 is TGTGCCAGTAGTATAGGACCTCTGGCGTATTTT. Its protein is CASSIGPLAYF.

The table lists this clone with a few counts. V is TRBV5-6 and J is TRBJ2-7; 10 positions agree with TRBD1. CDR3 size: 15 residues. Germline trimming cut 1 base from V and 5 bases from J; bases unmatched to any gene: 6. Germline V lookup: CDR1 SGHDT, CDR2 YYEEEE. Here the CDR3 DNA reads TGTGCCAGCAGCTTGACGGACAGGGGGTACGACGAGCAGTACTTC. This encodes CASSLTDRGYDEQYF.

The chain carries TRBV4-1 and TRBJ1-2; TRBD1 might be the D (6 bases). Germline V gene data show CDR1 as MGHRA and CDR2 as YSYEKL. This CDR3 region has 14 residues. Trimming shortened V by 1 base and J by 4 bases, and 10 bases separated the two germline ends. The DNA for the CDR3 is TGCGCCAGCAGCCAAGGACAGGCCAGCTATGGCTACACCTTC. This sequence encodes CASSQGQASYGYTF.

This clone has only one observation. CDR3 nucleotides: TGTGCCAGCAGCTTGGAAATACAAGAGACCCAGTACTTC. It encodes CASSLEIQETQYF. The chain links TRBV5-4 to TRBJ2-5; D unresolved. The CDR3 covers 13 residues. V gave up 0 bases and J gave up 2 bases, with 5 bases separating them. The V gene's germline CDR1 is SGHNT and CDR2 YYREEE (reference sequence). The full variable domain, with the rest looked up from reference TRBV5-4 and TRBJ2-5, is ETGVTQSPTHLIKTRGQQVTLRCSSQSGHNTVSWYQQALGQGPQFIFQYYREEENGRGNFPPRFSGLQFPNYSSELNVNALELDDSALYLCASSLEIQETQYFGPGTRLLVL.

The sample holds one count of this clone. This rearrangement joins TRBV25-1 to TRBJ2-3; 9 positions match TRBD2. J was trimmed by 4 bases and V by 2 bases; bases with no gene match: 4. Germline V gene sequence: CDR1 MGHDK, CDR2 SYGVNS. The CDR3 covers 15 residues. In DNA form, the CDR3 reads TGTGCCAGCAGTGAAGCGGGAGGGGCCGCAGATACGCAGTATTTT. Amino acids: CASSEAGGAADTQYF.

The sample holds one count of this clone. The rearrangement links TRBV6-6 to TRBJ1-1; 9 bases are a match to TRBD1. Looked up from germline, CDR1 is MNHNY and CDR2 is SVGAGI (reference sequence). Trimming cost V 5 bases and J 5 bases; bases outside gene matches: 6. CDR3 length equals 14 residues. The CDR3: CASSTPTGGTEAFF. The CDR3 DNA reads TGTGCCAGCAGTACCCCGACAGGGGGAACTGAAGCTTTCTTT.

V usage is TRBV21-1 and J usage is TRBJ1-6; the table's D gene call, TRBD1, was not cross checked with the DNA. TRBV21-1 is a pseudogene locus. The CDR3 is 16 amino acids. CDR3 region: CASSKEWDTGNSPLHF. In nucleotides, the CDR3 is TGTGCCAGCAGCAAAGAATGGGACACCGGGAATTCACCCCTCCACTTT.

The chain joins TRBV7-9 to TRBJ2-1, with D hard to call. V was cut by 1 base and J by 4 bases, with 8 bases left in between. Germline assignment: CDR1 SEHNR and CDR2 FQNEAQ (reference sequence). CDR3 length: 14 amino acids. The CDR3 coding sequence is TGTGCCAGCAGCTTAGTTGGGCGGTACAATGAGCAGTTCTTC. This translates into CASSLVGRYNEQFF.